Following are 3 T cell receptor beta chains from one sample sequenced in a study of shared clonotypes between healthy human individuals. Measured with immunoSEQ multiplex PCR; TCRdb has only the in-frame clones, and not every one. Among roughly 2.5 million clones listed, around nine tenths were seen once. Sequenced input: naive CD4+ T cells sorted from blood. Subset of the sample: CD45RA+ positively selected. These receptors were obtained from a man aged 18 to 29 in good health.

V and J are TRBV27 and TRBJ1-1; 8 bases fit TRBD1. The germline CDR1 and CDR2 sequences are MNHEY and SMNVEV (reference sequence). This CDR3 is built from 16 residues. The V and J ends lost 6 bases and 6 bases, in that order; junction bases with no gene match: 15. CDR3 coding DNA: TGTGCCAGCAGACCCAGGGGGCGGGAGGGGGCCGCTGAAGCTTTCTTT. Translating gives CASRPRGREGAAEAFF.

The chain carries TRBV15 and TRBJ2-1; D unresolved. V lost 1 base and J lost 6, with 13 bases in between. The CDR3 consists of 15 residues. Per germline, CDR1 LNHNV and CDR2 YYDKDF (reference sequence). This CDR3 is CATSRVREPSNEQFF. Here the CDR3 DNA reads TGTGCCACCAGCAGAGTGAGAGAGCCCTCCAATGAGCAGTTCTTC.

This clone appeared once. CDR3 in DNA: TGCGCCAGCAGTACTATAGCGGGAGGGCCGAATGAGCAGTTCTTC. Translation gives CASSTIAGGPNEQFF. The chain recombines TRBV4-1 with TRBJ2-1; 11 nucleotides match TRBD2. This CDR3 spans 15 amino acids. V lost 6 bases to trimming and J lost 7 bases; unmatched junction nucleotides: 8. Per the germline V gene, CDR1 is MGHRA and CDR2 is YSYEKL.